A single sample gave rise to the 6 T cell receptor beta chains below, sequenced in a study of shared clonotypes between healthy human individuals. Here immunoSEQ multiplex PCR was the method, and the copy in TCRdb shows in-frame clones only, minus some. The sample includes about 1 million clones, 65% to 80% of them seen just once. Sequenced: memory CD4+ T cells sorted from blood. Subset indicated: CD45RA-negative fraction. Source of these receptors: a man aged 18-30 years in good health.

The rearrangement links TRBV19 to TRBJ1-1; TRBD1 is a possible D gene (5 bases). In germline, CDR1 is LNHDA, CDR2 SQIVND (reference sequence). V was clipped by 4 bases and J by 6 bases, with 9 bases between them. The CDR3 contains 12 residues. As DNA, the CDR3 is TGTGCCAGTAGTAGGGTAGGGGCTGAAGCTTTCTTT. Amino acids: CASSRVGAEAFF.

The V gene is TRBV5-8, the J gene TRBJ1-1; D call uncertain. The germline V gene encodes CDR1 SGHTS and CDR2 YDEGEE. CDR3 length: 15 amino acids. V was clipped by 3 bases and J by 5 bases, with 17 bases between them. CDR3 region: CASSSPRIISTEAFF. The CDR3 nucleotides read TGTGCCAGCAGCTCTCCCCGGATCATCTCAACTGAAGCTTTCTTT.

In this sample, this clone turned up once. This chain uses TRBV5-1 with TRBJ2-7, with 15 bases lining up with TRBD2. CDR3 length: 16 amino acids. Germline V lookup: CDR1 SGHRS, CDR2 YFSETQ. The V and J ends lost 4 bases and 3 bases, in that order; junction bases with no gene match: 5. CDR3 residues: CASSLGLAGGDYEQYF. The CDR3 region has the DNA TGCGCCAGCAGCCTGGGACTAGCGGGGGGCGACTACGAGCAGTACTTC.

V and J are TRBV10-2 and TRBJ1-1; D is perhaps TRBD1 (6 bases). Looked up from germline, CDR1 is WSHSY and CDR2 is SAAADI. The CDR3 spans 16 residues. Trimming cost V 7 bases and J 8 bases, with 26 bases left between them. The CDR3 spells CASIDWGRSGTTEAFF. In DNA, the CDR3 is TGCGCCAGCATTGATTGGGGGCGTTCCGGGACTACGGAAGCTTTCTTT.

The V gene is TRBV7-8, the J gene TRBJ1-1; the D gene is possibly TRBD1 (5 bases). This CDR3 has 16 residues. Germline CDR1 is SGHVS and CDR2 is FQNEAQ. Trimming removed 0 bases from V and 1 base from J, with 12 bases in between. CDR3 amino acids: CASSLASEGQNTEAFF. The CDR3 DNA reads TGTGCCAGCAGCTTAGCTTCCGAGGGGCAGAACACTGAAGCTTTCTTT.

The chain links TRBV5-1 to TRBJ1-1, with D possibly matching TRBD1 (6 bases). Germline V gene lookup returns CDR1 SGHRS and CDR2 YFSETQ. V shed 0 bases and J shed 0 bases, with 24 bases lying between them. The CDR3 runs to 20 residues. The CDR3 nucleotides read TGCGCCAGCAGCTTGGGTTCGTGGAACAGGGAGGCAGGGATGAACACTGAAGCTTTCTTT. Protein: CASSLGSWNREAGMNTEAFF.